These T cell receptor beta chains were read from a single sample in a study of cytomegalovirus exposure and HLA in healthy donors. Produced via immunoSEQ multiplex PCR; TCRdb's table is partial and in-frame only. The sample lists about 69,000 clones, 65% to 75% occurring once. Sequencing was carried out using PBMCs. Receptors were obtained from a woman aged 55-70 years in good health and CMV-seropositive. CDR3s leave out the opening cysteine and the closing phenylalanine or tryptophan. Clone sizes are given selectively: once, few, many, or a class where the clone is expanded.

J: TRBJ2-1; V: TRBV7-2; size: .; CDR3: ASSLDGGASDEQF
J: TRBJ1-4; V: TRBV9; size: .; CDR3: ASSVEPTGGGQKLF
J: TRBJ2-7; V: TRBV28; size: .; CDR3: ASSFQLWEQY
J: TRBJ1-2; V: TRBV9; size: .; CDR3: ASSVDGQGAYGYT
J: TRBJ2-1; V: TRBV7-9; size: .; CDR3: ASSLGGLIDEQF
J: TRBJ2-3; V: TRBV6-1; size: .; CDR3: ASRTLSTDTQY
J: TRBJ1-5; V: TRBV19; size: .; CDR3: ASSITLTGEGQPQH
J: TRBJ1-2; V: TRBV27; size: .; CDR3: ASSLKTQIYGYT
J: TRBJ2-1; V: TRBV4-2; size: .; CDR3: ASSQAGQGSNEQF
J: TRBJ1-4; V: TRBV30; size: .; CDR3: AWSVGSTRGSNEKLF
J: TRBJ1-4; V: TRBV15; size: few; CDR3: AISSLRVNEKLF
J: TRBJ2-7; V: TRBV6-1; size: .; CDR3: ASSELGVQQY
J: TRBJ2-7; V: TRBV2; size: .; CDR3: AGKLETYEQY
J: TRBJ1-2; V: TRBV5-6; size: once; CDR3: ASSLQGVNYGYT
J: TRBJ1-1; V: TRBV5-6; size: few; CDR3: ASSLARTEAF
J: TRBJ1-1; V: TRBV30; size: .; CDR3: AWSATPTGGLAF
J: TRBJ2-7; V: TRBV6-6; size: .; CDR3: ASSSPYEQY
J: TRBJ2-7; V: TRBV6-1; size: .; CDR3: ASSLQGSGAYEQY
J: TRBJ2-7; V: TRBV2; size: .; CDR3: ASSEIPGHHSYEQY
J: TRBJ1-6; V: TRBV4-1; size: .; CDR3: ASSLTGGRISPLH
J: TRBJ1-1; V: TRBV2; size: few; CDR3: ASSPQASAF
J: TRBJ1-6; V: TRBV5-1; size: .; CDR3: ASSSGNRAYNSPLH
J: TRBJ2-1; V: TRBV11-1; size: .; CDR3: ASSKDRGKGEQF
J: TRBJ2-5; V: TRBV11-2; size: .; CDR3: ASSVGTSGGVQETQY
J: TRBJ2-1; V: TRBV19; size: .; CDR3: ASSTLADSYNEQF
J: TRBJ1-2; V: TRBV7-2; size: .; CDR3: ASSLARLNPGGVYGYT
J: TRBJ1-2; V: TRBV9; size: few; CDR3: ASSVEEGSLYGYT
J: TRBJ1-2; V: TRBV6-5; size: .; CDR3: ASSNGGGSYGYT
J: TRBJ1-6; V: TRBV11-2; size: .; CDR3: ASSSREGQGVSYNSPLH
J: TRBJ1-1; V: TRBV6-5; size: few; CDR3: ASSFPGTDLAF
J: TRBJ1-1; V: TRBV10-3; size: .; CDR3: AISVSGTVTEAF
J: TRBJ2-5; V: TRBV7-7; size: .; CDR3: ASSPTPGGGETQY
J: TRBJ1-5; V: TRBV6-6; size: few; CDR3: ASSNRDRGLHQPQH
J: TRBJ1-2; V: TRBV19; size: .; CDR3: ASSVNRVNGYT
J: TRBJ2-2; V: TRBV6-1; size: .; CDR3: ASSDRQNTGELF
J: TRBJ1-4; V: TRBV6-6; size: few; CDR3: ASSYRGREKLF
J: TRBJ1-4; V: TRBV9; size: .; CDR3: ASSGNPYRGQSNEKLF
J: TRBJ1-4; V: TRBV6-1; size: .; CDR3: ASSQGPATNEKLF
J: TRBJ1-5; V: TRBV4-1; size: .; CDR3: ASSLQGLDNQPQH
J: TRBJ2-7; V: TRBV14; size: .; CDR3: ASSQEIRVLAGPTKQY